This T cell receptor (beta chain) came from a study of cytomegalovirus exposure and HLA in healthy donors (dated 2017 in TCRdb). Regarding the study in general: An earlier analysis of roughly 610 of the donors reported 276 Gb of sequence data and roughly 120 million unique TCR beta sequences obtained from about 200 million T cells. An early release covering roughly 600 HLA-typed donors comprised about 300 gigabases of sequencing data and around 80 million unique TCR sequences. Of the roughly 400 genotyped donors, 75% to 85% were placed in the genetic ancestry cluster associated with self-reported Caucasian donors. The aim of the study was to test whether cataloging public T cell receptors could identify signatures of past pathogen exposure. Using immunosequencing, the study profiled T cell repertoires from 500 to 800 subjects and related those repertoires to cytomegalovirus serostatus. A separate validation cohort of roughly 130 different subjects was used in addition to the roughly 720-subject first cohort. High-throughput TCR immunosequencing, statistical association of individual TCRs with disease status, and machine learning were combined to predict cytomegalovirus infection status. A later analysis re-examined previously published TCR beta repertoires from about 670 donors and added high-resolution HLA genotyping to investigate patterns of TCR occurrence. The later analysis used no new phenotypic data to find candidate immune exposures, relying instead on TCR beta sequences and their occurrence across donors. To decide whether each TCR beta V gene segment behaved as functional or pseudogenic, an earlier analysis of approximately 600 of the donors relied on high-throughput TCR beta sequencing. Donor age, sex, ethnicity and CMV serostatus were compiled alongside the repertoire data. A later genetic analysis used genome-wide SNP genotypes for about 55% of the 666 donors, treating that subset as a discovery cohort. All discovery cohort repertoires had been generated on a single sequencing platform. HLA typing included class I and class II loci at four-digit resolution. The number of typed donors differed by locus: 629-630 for A, B, C, DRB1 and DQB1; some 500 for DQA1; about 600 for DPA1; and 400 to 480 for DPB1. Four or five DR-DQ haplotypes were treated as single units for association and clustering because of strong linkage in the cohort. Across under 500 genotyped donors of the cohort, an average of approximately 220,000 unique TCR beta nucleotide sequences per donor were sequenced, and roughly 20% of those sequences were non-productive.

As concerns this clone: Its cognate antigen has yet to be identified. The input lacks base qualities; no much larger clone sits a single base away.

The cohort comprised fewer than 750 healthy bone marrow donors. Cohort members were all nominally healthy when sampled, although unrecorded immune exposures were likely present. The donor tested CMV seronegative and was one of the 352 seronegative cohort members. A peripheral blood sample was provided by each donor, and peripheral blood mononuclear cells were used for TCR beta sequencing. Genomic DNA was extracted from the blood cell samples with the Qiagen DNeasy Blood Extraction Kit. The CDR3 starts with the cysteine, ends with the phenylalanine, and has 15 residues. Just CDR3 DNA is preserved here, 45 bases in frame from base 1. CDR1 and CDR2 (MNHEY, SMNVEV) derive from the germline V gene (reference sequence). V was cut back by 1 base and J by 4 bases, leaving a gap of 10 bases between them. Summary of the overall study and its limitations: In a later genetic analysis, fewer N-insertions in productive TCRs were reported among donors in an Asian-associated ancestry cluster than the approximately 710-donor mean. Cytomegalovirus status was reported to be diagnosed by the classifier with high specificity and sensitivity in both the original and validation cohorts. In vitro tests confirmed that three of the cytomegalovirus-associated TCR beta chains recognize cytomegalovirus antigens. In an earlier analysis of about 600 of the donors, most TCR beta V segments appeared in productive rearrangements about 87% or about 30% of the time, broadly matching IMGT annotations. A further reported finding was that TCR beta sequences accurately predicted the HLA-A and HLA-B alleles for most subjects in the first cohort. Assigning TCR associations to individual alleles was difficult when HLA alleles, especially DR and DQ, strongly co-occurred. An association between a missense DCLRE1C variant and V-gene and J-gene trimming of TCR beta chains was found in a later genetic analysis and replicated in an independent cohort. A later analysis found that HLA-associated TCR beta chains were more clonally expanded and had lower generation probabilities than equally common non-associated chains. Linkage disequilibrium might explain the correlated functional status among segregating V segments, but an unknown experimental factor could not be excluded. The study gave a list of 150 to 200 TCR beta chains associated with cytomegalovirus. According to the authors, the approach could potentially be generalized to other disease states and immunological phenotypes. Because counts were too low, about 17 rarely observed V segments, including chromosome 9 orphons, were excluded from the earlier analysis of 587 of the donors. Because some donors lacked HLA typing at each locus, the association tests relied only on the typed subset. In a later analysis, TCR association rates were found to vary across HLA loci, with the most associated TCRs seen for DRB1 alleles and the fewest for HLA-C alleles. Some IMGT-functional V segments, including TRBV6-2 and TRBV6-3, could not be distinguished by the 87-base-pair reads and were therefore excluded. For the cohort, immune exposure information was limited to CMV serostatus. In a later analysis, several top co-occurrence clusters were reported to appear linked to parvovirus B19, influenza, CMV and Epstein-Barr virus. Most TCR sequences were observed very rarely across donors, whereas some public TCRs were present in many individuals. Presence/absence analyses assumed roughly uniform sequencing depth across donors, an assumption that may not hold. This cohort had only TCR beta chains sequenced, and the lack of alpha or paired-chain data limited which features could be detected. At a false discovery rate of 0.05, a later analysis linked under 20,000 TCR beta sequences to specific HLA alleles. In a later analysis, most CMV-associated TCR beta chains were found to appear HLA-restricted, with HLA associations seemingly driven largely by CMV exposure. A group of highly shared sequence variants was considered likely to be a technical artifact of the sequencing pipeline.

The library came from the immunoSEQ multiplex PCR assay. For the multiplex PCR, a mixture combining 60 forward primers for TCR Vbeta segments and 13 reverse primers for TCR Jbeta segments was used. The CDR3 region of rearranged TCR beta genes was amplified from genomic DNA by a multiplex PCR assay. On the Illumina HiSeq System, the amplified TCR beta libraries were sequenced as 87-base-pair reads. The authors' pipeline ran thus. Across the 700 or so repertoires, a later analysis counted 78 million or so unique TCR beta chains, approximately 10 million of which were shared by at least two donors. To remove PCR and sequencing errors, raw reads were error-corrected and collapsed into unique sequences using a nearest-neighbor algorithm that merged closely related sequences. CDR3 sequences were aligned to IMGT reference sequences to assign V, D and J gene segments. For a sequence to be retained, a match of at least six nucleotides to both a V gene segment and a J gene segment was required. A rearrangement was called productive if the CDR3 had no stop codons and remained in frame with V and J, and every other rearrangement was called non-productive. Following IMGT convention, CDR3 was defined as the stretch from the second conserved V-encoded cysteine to the conserved J-encoded phenylalanine. In an earlier analysis of approximately 590 of the donors, sequences lacking an unambiguous match to a single V gene segment were excluded. An earlier analysis of around 600 of the donors classified V segments as functional when productive rearrangements were above 56.7% and as segregating when the standard deviation between donors was above 5%. A statistical classification framework was built to diagnose cytomegalovirus status from the catalog of TCR beta chain sequences. In a later analysis, TCR nucleotide sequences were compared against IMGT/GENE-DB human TR gene sequences so that V and J genes could be assigned. In a later analysis, CDR3 sequences and most-parsimonious VDJ recombination scenarios were assigned using the TCRdist pipeline. In a later analysis, every TCR beta chain was defined by the combination of its CDR3 amino acid sequence and its V-gene family, and reads without a unique V-gene family were dropped. To address suspected cross-contamination and a sequencing artifact, a later analysis removed several hundred highly shared, low-generation-probability nucleotide sequences. In a later analysis, a clonal expansion index was calculated for each public chain from normalized within-repertoire ranks of inferred template counts. In a later analysis, generation probabilities were computed using a VDJ recombination model fitted to out-of-frame rearrangements, and the results were checked against IGoR. In a later analysis, hypergeometric tests were used to score TCR-TCR, TCR-HLA and TCR-CMV co-occurrence, with a repertoire-size bias correction applied to TCR pairs. To estimate false discovery rates, a later analysis permuted the HLA or CMV assignments 20 times. In a later analysis, co-occurring TCRs were grouped using DBSCAN, and TCRdist sequence similarity was added for clustering within HLA-allele-positive subsets. Repertoires with fewer than 30,000 or more than 120,000 public chains, plus five repertoires with anomalous nucleotide sharing, were excluded from co-occurrence clustering. This is the immuneACCESS table as TCRdb keeps it, with only in-frame sequences that have V and J called. A part of the clones is gone; compared with another copy, unresolved V genes explain less than half, and the rest is unexplained. That table gives V, J and clone size, and the DNA gave D and trimming. This sample is represented by 130,000 or so clones; over 60% of them were singletons. The top ten clonotypes cover just under 6.5% of the sample.

The receptor comes from a woman aged 40-49 years in good health and CMV-seronegative. The V gene is TRBV27 and the J gene is TRBJ1-4, with no confident D gene call. The source material was PBMCs. The DNA sequence follows: TGTGCCAGCAGTTTATTTTCCAGTCTTAATGAAAAACTGTTTTTT. Its product reads: CASSLFSSLNEKLFF.